The 17 T cell receptor beta chains listed next were all sequenced from one sample in a study of cytomegalovirus exposure and HLA in healthy donors. PCR used 60 Vbeta primers and 13 Jbeta primers. Sequencing was performed with immunoSEQ multiplex PCR; in TCRdb, only in-frame clones are kept and a portion is missing. This table has about 130,000 clones, over 60% appearing once. Source material: PBMCs. Receptors originate from a man aged 30-40 years in good health and CMV-seronegative.

This chain links TRBV27 with TRBJ2-5; D call uncertain. From germline, CDR1 is MNHEY and CDR2 SMNVEV (reference sequence). CDR3 length equals 13 residues. The V end was cut by 4 bases, the J end by 0 bases, with 6 bases between. The CDR3 here is CASSSFYQETQYF. The CDR3 DNA sequence: TGTGCCAGCAGTTCGTTTTACCAAGAGACCCAGTACTTC.

The V and J genes are TRBV18 and TRBJ2-2; unclear D gene. From germline, CDR1 is KGHSH and CDR2 LQKENI. The CDR3 has 14 residues. The V end lost 6 bases, the J end lost 0 bases, and 8 bases lay between the germline ends. The CDR3 DNA reads as TGTGCCAGCTCTTGGGCATCGAACACCGGGGAGCTGTTTTTT. Translation: CASSWASNTGELFF.

V usage is TRBV7-6 and J usage is TRBJ1-5; D might be TRBD1 (5 bases). CDR1 and CDR2 from the germline V gene are SGHVS and FNYEAQ. There are 13 residues in the CDR3. V was pared by 4 bases and J by 7 bases, with 11 bases between. CDR3 amino acids: CASSSEGEQPQHF. The CDR3 DNA reads as TGTGCCAGCAGCTCAGAAGGGGAACAGCCCCAGCATTTT.

The chain is built from TRBV7-3 and TRBJ2-1, with D possibly being TRBD1 (6 bases). This CDR3 region has 14 residues. Deletions cut 5 bases from V and 4 bases from J, with 12 bases between. The V gene's germline CDR1 is SGHTA and CDR2 FQGTGA. CDR3 region: CASSRQTGYNEQFF. The DNA for the CDR3 is TGTGCCAGCAGCCGTCAGACAGGATACAATGAGCAGTTCTTC.

The gene calls are TRBV7-2 and TRBJ1-5, with D possibly being TRBD1 (6 bases). The CDR3 extends over 14 amino acids. Looked up from germline, CDR1 is SGHTA and CDR2 is FQGNSA. V was trimmed by 5 bases and J by 2 bases, leaving 10 bases between them. The CDR3 DNA reads as TGTGCCAGCAGCACAAGACAGGGCAATCAGCCCCAGCATTTT. The encoded protein is CASSTRQGNQPQHF.

This clone was seen a single time. CDR3 in DNA: TGTGCCAGCAGCTTAGGGCTCCAAAACACCATATATTTT. Its translation: CASSLGLQNTIYF. J is TRBJ1-3 and V is TRBV11-2, with D hard to call. V lost 1 base and J lost 6, with 7 bases in between. Germline V CDR1 and CDR2: SGHAT, FQNNGV. The CDR3 runs 13 residues.

This chain joins TRBV6-1 and TRBJ2-7, with D unresolved. V was cut by 3 bases and J by 4 bases, with 13 bases left in between. This CDR3 region has 14 residues. Germline V CDR1 and CDR2: MNHNS, SASEGT. CDR3 protein: CASSEPWQKYEQYF. Written as DNA, the CDR3 is TGTGCCAGCAGTGAGCCGTGGCAGAAATACGAGCAGTACTTC.

The rearrangement uses TRBV20-1 and TRBJ1-1; no reliable D call. CDR1 is DFQATT, CDR2 SNEGSKA, per germline (reference sequence). The CDR3 runs 10 residues. V shed 4 bases and J shed 7 bases, with 7 bases lying between them. The CDR3, as DNA: TGCAGTGCTATTCAGGTTGAAGCTTTCTTT. As protein: CSAIQVEAFF.

This chain uses TRBV7-6 with TRBJ1-3; D is unclear. Between the trimmed V and J ends, which lost 0 bases and 4 bases, there was a span of 10 bases. Germline loops: CDR1 SGHVS, CDR2 FNYEAQ. The CDR3 runs to 15 residues. The CDR3 here is CASSLAWSAGNTIYF. The CDR3 DNA reads TGTGCCAGCAGCTTAGCTTGGTCAGCGGGAAACACCATATATTTT. Complete variable domain (other parts from reference TRBV7-6 and TRBJ1-3): GAGVSQSPRYKVTKRGQDVALRCDPISGHVSLYWYRQALGQGPEFLTYFNYEAQQDKSGLPNDRFSAERPEGSISTLTIQRTEQRDSAMYRCASSLAWSAGNTIYFGEGSWLTVV.

This clone was found a few times. The chain is built from TRBV27 and TRBJ2-1; 8 nucleotides align to TRBD2. The germline gives CDR1 MNHEY, CDR2 SMNVEV (reference sequence). The V and J ends lost 0 bases and 2 bases, in that order; junction bases with no gene match: 3. The CDR3 spans 16 residues. The CDR3 reads CASSLSSGDTYNEQFF. The CDR3 DNA is TGTGCCAGCAGTTTATCTAGCGGGGATACCTACAATGAGCAGTTCTTC.

This clone showed up just a few times. V and J are TRBV9 and TRBJ1-5; D is undetermined. Germline CDR1 is SGDLS and CDR2 is YYNGEE. V was pared by 2 bases and J by 0 bases, with 6 bases between. This CDR3 contains 14 residues. The CDR3 here is CASSVDSSNQPQHF. For the CDR3, the DNA is TGTGCCAGCAGCGTGGACTCTAGCAATCAGCCCCAGCATTTT.

This chain connects TRBV28 to TRBJ2-1; 16 nucleotides agree with TRBD2. CDR3 length equals 13 residues. Per the germline V gene, CDR1 is MDHEN and CDR2 is SYDVKM. The V and J ends lost 8 bases and 8 bases, in that order; junction bases with no gene match: 0. CDR3 protein: CASGTSGRDEQFF. The CDR3 DNA reads as TGTGCCAGCGGGACTAGCGGGAGGGATGAGCAGTTCTTC.

The chain couples TRBV6-5 to TRBJ2-6, with D perhaps TRBD2 (6 bases). Per the germline V gene, CDR1 is MNHEY and CDR2 is SVGAGI. The V gene lost 6 bases and the J gene lost 0 bases, with 9 bases spanning the gap. This CDR3 is 15 amino acids long. Here the CDR3 reads CASRSGGSGANVLTF. Written as DNA, the CDR3 is TGTGCCAGCAGGTCCGGGGGCTCTGGGGCCAACGTCCTGACTTTC.

The chain employs TRBV5-4 and TRBJ2-7; weak D call: TRBD2 (5 bases). Germline CDR1 is SGHNT and CDR2 is YYREEE (reference sequence). Between the trimmed V and J ends, which lost 6 bases and 5 bases, there was a span of 15 bases. CDR3 length equals 13 residues. DNA for the CDR3: TGTGCCAGCAATGTTTATGGGGAGAACGAGCAGTACTTC. Its translation: CASNVYGENEQYF.

The J gene is TRBJ1-1, the V gene TRBV30; D is undetermined. The CDR3 contains 12 residues. The V end was cut by 0 bases, the J end by 8 bases, with 10 bases between. Germline V gene data show CDR1 as GTSNPN and CDR2 as SVGIG (reference sequence). CDR3 loop: CAWSVLPPEAFF. DNA for the CDR3: TGTGCCTGGAGTGTACTCCCCCCCGAAGCTTTCTTT.

This chain joins TRBV4-1 and TRBJ2-7; 12 bases align to TRBD2. V dropped 1 base and J dropped 4; count of bases not matched to a gene: 5. The germline V gene encodes CDR1 MGHRA and CDR2 YSYEKL. This CDR3 contains 16 residues. CDR3 region: CASSQATSGSGYEQYF. CDR3 coding DNA: TGCGCCAGCAGCCAAGCGACTAGCGGGAGTGGGTACGAGCAGTACTTC.

This clone was detected once. This rearrangement joins TRBV29-1 to TRBJ1-2; TRBD1 is a possible D gene (5 bases). The V end was cut by 4 bases, the J end by 1 base, with 10 bases between. Germline V lookup: CDR1 SQVTM, CDR2 ANQGSEA. The CDR3 contains 13 residues. CDR3 loop: CSVGRGINYGYTF. For the CDR3, the DNA is TGCAGCGTTGGGCGGGGGATTAACTATGGCTACACCTTC.